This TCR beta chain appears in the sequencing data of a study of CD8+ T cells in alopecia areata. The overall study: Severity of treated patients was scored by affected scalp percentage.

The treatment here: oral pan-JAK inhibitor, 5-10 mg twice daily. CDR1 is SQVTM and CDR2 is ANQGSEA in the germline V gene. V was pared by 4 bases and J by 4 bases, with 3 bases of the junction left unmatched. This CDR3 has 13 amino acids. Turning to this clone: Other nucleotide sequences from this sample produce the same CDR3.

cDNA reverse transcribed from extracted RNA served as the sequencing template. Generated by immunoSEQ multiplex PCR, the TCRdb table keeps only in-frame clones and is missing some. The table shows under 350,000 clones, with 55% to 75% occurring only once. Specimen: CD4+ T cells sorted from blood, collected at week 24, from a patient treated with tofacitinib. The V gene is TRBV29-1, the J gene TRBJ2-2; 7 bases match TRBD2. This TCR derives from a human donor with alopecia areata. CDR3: CSVVRGSTGELFF. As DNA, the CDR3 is TGCAGCGTTGTGCGGGGGAGCACCGGGGAGCTGTTTTTT.